This T cell receptor (beta chain) was profiled in a study of T cell changes during pregnancy in multiple sclerosis. CDR3 length: 13 residues. Germline V gives CDR1 LGHNA, CDR2 YNFKEQ. Trimming shortened V by 0 bases and J by 4 bases, and 3 bases separated the two germline ends. Using immunoSEQ multiplex PCR, the repertoire was profiled, and TCRdb retains in-frame clones only, with some absent. The sample consists of tens of thousands of clones, around 89% of them appearing once. This sample comprised CD4+ T cells from peripheral blood mononuclear cells, obtained in the second trimester of pregnancy. V is TRBV4-2 and J is TRBJ1-4; D is uncertain. The source is a female donor with multiple sclerosis, enrolled in a pregnancy study. The DNA of the CDR3 is TGTGCCAGCAGCCAAGACTTTAATGAAAAACTGTTTTTT. Encoded protein: CASSQDFNEKLFF.